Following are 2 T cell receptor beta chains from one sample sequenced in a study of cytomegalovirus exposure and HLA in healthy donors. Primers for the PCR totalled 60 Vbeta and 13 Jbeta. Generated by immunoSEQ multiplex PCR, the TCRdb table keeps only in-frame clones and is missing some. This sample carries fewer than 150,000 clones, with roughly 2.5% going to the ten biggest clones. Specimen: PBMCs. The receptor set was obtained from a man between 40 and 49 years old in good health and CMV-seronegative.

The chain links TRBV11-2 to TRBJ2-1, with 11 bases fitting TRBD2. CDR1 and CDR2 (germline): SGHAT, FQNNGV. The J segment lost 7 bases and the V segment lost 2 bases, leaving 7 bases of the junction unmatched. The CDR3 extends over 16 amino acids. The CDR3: CASSLYGSGGANEQFF. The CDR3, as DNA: TGTGCCAGCAGCTTATACGGTAGCGGGGGGGCTAATGAGCAGTTCTTC.

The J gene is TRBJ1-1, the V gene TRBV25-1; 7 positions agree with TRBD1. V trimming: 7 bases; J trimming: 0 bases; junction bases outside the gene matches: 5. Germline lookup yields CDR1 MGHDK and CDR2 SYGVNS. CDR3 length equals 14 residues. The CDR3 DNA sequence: TGTGCCAGCACCAGAGGGACAGTGAACACTGAAGCTTTCTTT. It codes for CASTRGTVNTEAFF.